This is a list of T cell receptor beta chains from one sample in a study of shared clonotypes between healthy human individuals. This table comes from immunoSEQ multiplex PCR, and its TCRdb copy is limited to in-frame clones, with some not included. The sample comprises hundreds of thousands of clones, around 87% of which are singletons, and roughly 15% rests with the top ten. Material: memory CD8+ T cells sorted from blood. These receptors originate from a man aged 18 to 35 in good health. Each CDR3 is given with its conserved first and last residue. A D gene is named only where the DNA matches it firmly.

d_call v_call cdr3_aa
. TRBV27 CASSSTGYEQYF
. TRBV28 CASSTDSATEAFF
. TRBV7-6 CASSLNEDYGYTF
. TRBV7-9 CASSSQDRSYEQYF
. TRBV6-1 CASSEATGSTNEKLFF
. TRBV19 CASSIGWREDEQYF
. TRBV10-3 CAISDRGTNEKLFF
. TRBV11-2 CASRESMNIMNTEAFF
. TRBV5-1 CASSLRSPGWETQYF
. TRBV2 CASSEGLASYETQYF
TRBD2 TRBV7-9 CASSLLETSGDNEQFF
TRBD2 TRBV29-1 CSVEAGGYEQYF
TRBD2 TRBV18 CASSPGLAGVWGYEQYF
TRBD1 TRBV4-2 CASSPHRDRGHYYGYTF
. TRBV6-6 CASITGYNQPQHF
. TRBV2 CASSESRDQATF
. TRBV6-5 CASLDSSVYGYTF
TRBD2 TRBV2 CASQNLGAGSSNEQFF
. TRBV6-5 CASFETYGYTF
TRBD2 TRBV6-5 CASSHLGGETQYF
TRBD1 TRBV6-5 CASSYHLTGGPYGYTF
. TRBV5-1 CASSLAGDPYEQYF